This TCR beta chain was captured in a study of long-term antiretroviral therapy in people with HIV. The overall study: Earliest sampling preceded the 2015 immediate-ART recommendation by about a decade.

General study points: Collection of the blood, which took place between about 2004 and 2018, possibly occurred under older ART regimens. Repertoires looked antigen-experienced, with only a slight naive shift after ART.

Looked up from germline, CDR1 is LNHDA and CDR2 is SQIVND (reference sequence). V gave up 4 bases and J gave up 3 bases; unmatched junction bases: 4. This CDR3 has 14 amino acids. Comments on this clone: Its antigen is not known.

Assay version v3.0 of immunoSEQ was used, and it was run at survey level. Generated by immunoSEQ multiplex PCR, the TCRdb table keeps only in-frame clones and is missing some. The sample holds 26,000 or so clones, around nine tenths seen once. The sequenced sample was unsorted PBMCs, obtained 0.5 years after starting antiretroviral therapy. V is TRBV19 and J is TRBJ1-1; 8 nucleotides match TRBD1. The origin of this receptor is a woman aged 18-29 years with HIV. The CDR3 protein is CASSRQGWDTEAFF. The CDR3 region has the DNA TGTGCCAGTAGTAGACAGGGGTGGGACACTGAAGCTTTCTTT. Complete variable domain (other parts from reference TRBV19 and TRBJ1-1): DGGITQSPKYLFRKEGQNVTLSCEQNLNHDAMYWYRQDPGQGLRLIYYSQIVNDFQKGDIAEGYSVSREKKESFPLTVTSAQKNPTAFYLCASSRQGWDTEAFFGQGTRLTVV.